This passage covers 18 T cell receptor beta chains from one sample sequenced in a study of blood T cells in healthy people across ages. Next came a second PCR, run for about 7 to 12 cycles, which used a sample-barcoded 5' primer along with a J-beta primer mix. TCRdb analysed the 5' RACE reads with MiXCR anew, one entry per CDR3 protein. In the table there are approximately 800,000 distinct CDR3 sequences, under 80% of which are singletons. Source material: blood. The receptors stem from a man aged 25-45 years in good health.

This clonotype was picked up one time. Sequence at one end of the junction differs from germline and may be a read error. The V gene is TRBV6-4, the J gene TRBJ2-1, with a tentative D call TRBD2 (6 bases). The CDR3 extends over 12 amino acids. The germline CDR1 and CDR2 sequences are MRHNA and SNTAGT. In nucleotides, the CDR3 is TGTGCCTGCAGTGCCGGGGGAAATGAGCAGTTCTTC. This translates into CACSAGGNEQFF.

In its sample, this clonotype was seen a few times. V and J are TRBV19 and TRBJ2-7; D is ambiguous. CDR1 is LNHDA, CDR2 SQIVND, per germline (reference sequence). The CDR3 loop spans 15 amino acids. Deletions cut 5 bases from V and 0 bases from J, with 14 bases between. In DNA, the CDR3 is TGTGCCAGTAGTCTAAGACATTTTAGCTCCTACGAGCAGTACTTC. Translation gives CASSLRHFSSYEQYF.

This clonotype was recorded a few times. The V and J genes are TRBV25-1 and TRBJ1-4; D is ambiguous. The germline gives CDR1 MGHDK, CDR2 SYGVNS. Deletions cut 5 bases from V and 4 bases from J, with 8 bases between. The CDR3 is made up of 13 amino acids. The DNA of the CDR3 is TGTGCCAGCAGTCTGGCAGGTAATGAAAAACTGTTTTTT. Translation gives CASSLAGNEKLFF.

The chain joins TRBV20-1 to TRBJ2-7, with a tentative D call TRBD1 (6 bases). CDR1 DFQATT and CDR2 SNEGSKA come from the germline V gene (reference sequence). The CDR3 is made up of 12 amino acids. V was cut by 8 bases and J by 4 bases, with 15 bases left in between. The CDR3 protein is CSSSQGTYEQYF. The CDR3 region has the DNA TGCAGTTCGAGCCAAGGGACATACGAGCAGTACTTC.

This clonotype was seen a handful of times. The J gene is TRBJ2-6, the V gene TRBV11-2, with TRBD1 identical over 9 bases. Germline lookup yields CDR1 SGHAT and CDR2 FQNNGV. J lost 0 bases, V lost 5 bases, and 5 bases had no gene match. There are 17 residues in the CDR3. The CDR3 sequence is CASSRRDRDSGANVLTF. The CDR3 bases are TGTGCCAGCAGCCGCCGGGACAGGGACTCTGGGGCCAACGTCCTGACTTTC.

There are many counts of this clonotype. This chain links TRBV2 with TRBJ1-2; the D is unclear. Between the trimmed V and J ends, which lost 4 bases and 5 bases, there was a span of 5 bases. The CDR3 covers 11 residues. The germline gives CDR1 SNHLY, CDR2 FYNNEI. This CDR3 is CASSAIYGYTF. The CDR3 region has the DNA TGTGCCAGCAGTGCGATATATGGCTACACCTTC.

V and J are TRBV4-3 and TRBJ2-3, with 8 bases aligning to TRBD2. The V segment lost 0 bases and the J segment 0 bases; nucleotides outside the gene matches: 5. The CDR3 is 17 residues long. Looked up from germline, CDR1 is LGHNA and CDR2 is YSLEER. Here the CDR3 reads CASSQDPSGYSTDTQYF. CDR3 DNA: TGCGCCAGCAGCCAAGATCCTAGCGGGTATAGCACAGATACGCAGTATTTT.

For the CDR3, the DNA is TGTGCCAGCAGCCTAACACGGGCCCTTTACAATGAGCAGTTCTTC. It translates to CASSLTRALYNEQFF. This chain uses TRBV6-5 with TRBJ2-1; no clear D gene. Trimming took 6 bases from V and 4 from J, leaving 16 bases between them. The germline gives CDR1 MNHEY, CDR2 SVGAGI. This CDR3 region has 15 residues.

The chain combines TRBV5-4 with TRBJ2-7, with 8 bases identical to TRBD1. The germline V gene has CDR1 SGHNT and CDR2 YYREEE (reference sequence). V lost 4 bases and J lost 4; bases outside the gene matches: 22. This CDR3 has 19 amino acids. CDR3 DNA sequence: TGTGCCAGCAGCGGGGTGAGAGGGCGGACAGGGCTGTTATTTTACGAGCAGTACTTC. The encoded protein is CASSGVRGRTGLLFYEQYF.

The chain couples TRBV7-2 to TRBJ2-2, with a weak D call TRBD1 (6 bases). CDR1 is SGHTA and CDR2 is FQGNSA in the germline V gene. The V end was cut by 4 bases, the J end by 4 bases, with 10 bases between. There are 14 residues in the CDR3. The CDR3 bases are TGTGCCAGCAGCTCTACAGGGCCCACCGGGGAGCTGTTTTTT. Translating gives CASSSTGPTGELFF.

This clonotype was recorded only once. The chain has TRBV20-1 and TRBJ2-3; no reliable D call. CDR1 DFQATT and CDR2 SNEGSKA come from the germline V gene (reference sequence). The V end lost 0 bases, the J end lost 6 bases, and 16 bases lay between the germline ends. The CDR3 is made up of 15 amino acids. CDR3 in DNA: TGCAGTGCTAGAGATATTGCGGAGAAGAAGGATACGCAGTATTTT. Its translation: CSARDIAEKKDTQYF.

This sequence joins TRBV7-9 and TRBJ2-4, with D unresolved. Matching the DNA end better, TRBJ2-5 makes the J call doubtful. CDR1 is SEHNR, CDR2 FQNEAQ, per germline (reference sequence). CDR3 length equals 16 residues. Here the CDR3 reads CASSLPVRSLQETQYF. The CDR3, as DNA: TGTGCCAGCAGCCTGCCAGTCAGGAGTTTACAAGAGACCCAGTACTTC.

This rearrangement joins TRBV15 to TRBJ2-7; D uncertain. Germline loops: CDR1 LNHNV, CDR2 YYDKDF (reference sequence). This CDR3 is 14 amino acids long. The V and J ends lost 0 bases and 4 bases respectively, with 10 bases between them. Written as DNA, the CDR3 is TGTGCCACCAGCAGAGATGTGGGTCAATACGAGCAGTACTTC. Its translation is CATSRDVGQYEQYF.

About this clonotype: At one end, the junction sequence differs from germline, possibly due to a read error. The J gene is TRBJ2-5, the V gene TRBV12-3 or TRBV12-4, with D perhaps matching TRBD1 (5 bases). The CDR3 runs to 13 residues. CDR3: CVSSPGQRAQQYF. The CDR3 DNA reads TGTGTCAGCAGCCCCGGACAAAGGGCGCAGCAGTACTTC.

In regard to this clonotype: A much more abundant neighbour one base away suggests this may be a read error. The chain links TRBV5-6 to TRBJ2-7; TRBD1 matches 9 bases. V lost 4 bases to trimming and J lost 3 bases; unmatched junction nucleotides: 5. Germline CDR1 SGHDT, CDR2 YYEEEE. The CDR3 has 14 amino acids. Here the CDR3 reads CASSPGTGFYEQYF. CDR3 in DNA: TGTGCCAGCAGCCCCGGGACAGGGTTCTACGAGCAGTACTTC. Drawing the rest from reference TRBV5-6 and TRBJ2-7, the complete variable domain is DAGVTQSPTHLIKTRGQQVTLRCSPKSGHDTVSWYQQALGQGPQFIFQYYEEEERQRGNFPDRFSGHQFPNYSSELNVNALLLGDSALYLCASSPGTGFYEQYFGPGTRLTVT.

The CDR3 loop is CASTKTTTDTQYF. In DNA form, the CDR3 reads TGTGCCAGCACCAAGACAACAACCGATACGCAGTATTTT. The chain recombines TRBV7-2 with TRBJ2-3; D is uncertain. Trimming removed 7 bases from V and 6 bases from J, with 14 bases in between. Germline values: CDR1 SGHTA, CDR2 FQGNSA. This CDR3 has 13 residues.

This clonotype has just a few counts. V usage is TRBV9 and J usage is TRBJ1-1; possibly TRBD1 for D (6 bases). The CDR3 totals 15 residues. V dropped 4 bases and J dropped 4 bases, with 17 bases sitting between them. Germline V gene data show CDR1 as SGDLS and CDR2 as YYNGEE. This CDR3 is CASSPQGREATEAFF. CDR3 nucleotide sequence: TGTGCCAGCAGCCCACAGGGAAGAGAGGCCACTGAAGCTTTCTTT.

V gene TRBV5-5 combines with J gene TRBJ1-2, with D tentatively TRBD1 (5 bases). Germline V CDR1 and CDR2: SGHKS, YYEKEE (reference sequence). CDR3 length: 14 residues. The V and J ends lost 4 bases and 3 bases respectively, with 13 bases between them. The CDR3 is CASSNPTAYYGYTF. The CDR3 coding sequence is TGTGCCAGCAGCAACCCGACAGCCTACTATGGCTACACCTTC.